The sequence of this T cell receptor (beta chain) was determined in a study of T-cell reconstitution after alpha-beta-depleted transplantation in children. The library targeted TCRbeta and was prepared with unique molecular identifiers. MiXCR, applied by TCRdb to the PCR reads, yields one record per CDR3 protein. The repertoire holds about 610,000 distinct CDR3 sequences, with roughly a tenth as singletons. There are 16 residues in the CDR3. Unmatched junction bases numbered 3, after V lost 3 bases and J lost 2 bases. Germline-derived CDR1 and CDR2 are SEHNR and FQNEAQ (reference sequence). The chain uses TRBV7-9 and TRBJ2-1; 11 bases are a match to TRBD2. This receptor was taken from a human donor who donated a stem cell graft to a child with acute myeloid leukemia. The sample in question was PBMCs from the stem cell graft donor, obtained from the stem cell graft. CDR3 residues: CASSLLAGGTYNEQFF. CDR3 DNA sequence: TGTGCCAGCAGCTTGCTAGCGGGAGGTACCTACAATGAGCAGTTCTTC.